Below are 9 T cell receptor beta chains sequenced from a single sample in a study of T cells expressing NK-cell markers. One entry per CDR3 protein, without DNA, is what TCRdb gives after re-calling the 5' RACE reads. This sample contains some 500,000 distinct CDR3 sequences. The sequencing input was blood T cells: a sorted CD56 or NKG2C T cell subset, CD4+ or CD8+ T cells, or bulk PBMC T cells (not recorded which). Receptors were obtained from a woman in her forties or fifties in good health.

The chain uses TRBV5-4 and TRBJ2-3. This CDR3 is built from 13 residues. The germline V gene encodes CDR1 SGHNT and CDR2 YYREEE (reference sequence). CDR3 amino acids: CASSLEPASSPVF.

The CDR3 is CASRQGLGTGELFF. J is TRBJ2-2 and V is TRBV6-4; TCRdb reports TRBD1, a call that lacks DNA to check it against. CDR3 length equals 14 residues. In germline, CDR1 is MRHNA, CDR2 SNTAGT.

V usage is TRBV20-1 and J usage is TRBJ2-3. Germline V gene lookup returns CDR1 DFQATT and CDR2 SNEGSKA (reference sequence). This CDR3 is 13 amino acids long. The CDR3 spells CSASKDGTDTQYF.

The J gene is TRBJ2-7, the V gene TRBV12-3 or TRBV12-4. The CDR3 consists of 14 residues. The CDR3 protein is CASSLLDRPYEQYF.

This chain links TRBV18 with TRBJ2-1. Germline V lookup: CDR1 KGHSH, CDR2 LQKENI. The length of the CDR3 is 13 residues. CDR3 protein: CASSPALYNEQFF.

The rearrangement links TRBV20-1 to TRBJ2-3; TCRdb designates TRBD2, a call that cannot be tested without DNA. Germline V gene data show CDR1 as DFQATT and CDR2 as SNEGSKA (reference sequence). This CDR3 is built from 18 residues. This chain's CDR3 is CSATDGGTSGRGTDTQYF.

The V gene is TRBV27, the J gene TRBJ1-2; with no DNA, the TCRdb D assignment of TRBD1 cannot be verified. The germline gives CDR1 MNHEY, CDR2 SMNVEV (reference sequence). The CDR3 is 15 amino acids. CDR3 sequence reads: CASSPRTGGRWGYTF.

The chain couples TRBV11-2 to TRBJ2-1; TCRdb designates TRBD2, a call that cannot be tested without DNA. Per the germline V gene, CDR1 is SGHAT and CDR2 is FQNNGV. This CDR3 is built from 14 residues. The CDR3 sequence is CASSKVGGGGEQFF.

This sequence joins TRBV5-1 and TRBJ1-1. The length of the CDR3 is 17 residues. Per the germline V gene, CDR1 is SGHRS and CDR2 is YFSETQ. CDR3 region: CASSSFLSARMNTEAFF.